This paragraph covers one T cell receptor (beta chain) sequence. What it binds is unknown. The data were taken from a study of cytomegalovirus exposure and HLA in healthy donors. Overall study context: Of the donors genotyped, several hundred in all, 75% to 85% fell in the Caucasian-associated ancestry cluster. Study-level findings and limits: In a later analysis, most CMV-associated TCR beta chains appeared HLA-restricted. Many donors carried some public TCRs, although rarity characterized most TCR sequences. A link between a missense DCLRE1C variant and TCR beta V- and J-gene trimming emerged from a later analysis.

V gave up 9 bases and J gave up 0 bases; unmatched junction bases: 4. CDR3 size: 14 residues. Germline-derived CDR1 and CDR2 are SGHAT and FQNNGV. In the PCR, 60 Vbeta and 13 Jbeta primers were used. TCRdb keeps only in-frame clones here, not all; method: immunoSEQ multiplex PCR. The profile shows some 120,000 clones, around 70% of them singletons. The chain carries TRBV11-2 and TRBJ2-2, with 7 bases matching TRBD2. This TCR was sampled from a man in his forties in good health and CMV-seropositive. Specimen: PBMCs. The CDR3: CASCSGSNTGELFF. For the CDR3, the DNA is TGTGCCAGTTGTAGCGGGTCGAACACCGGGGAGCTGTTTTTT.